Listed below are T cell receptor beta chains from one sample, sequenced in a study of shared clonotypes between healthy human individuals. Using immunoSEQ multiplex PCR, the repertoire was profiled, and TCRdb retains in-frame clones only, with some absent. The repertoire holds hundreds of thousands of clones, about 97% seen once, with about 0.06% in the top ten. The sequenced sample was naive CD4+ T cells sorted from blood. These receptors originate from a woman aged 25 to 45 in good health. Each CDR3 is given with its conserved first and last residue. Fields, in order: J gene, clone size, V gene, D gene, CDR3 protein, CDR3 DNA. A D gene is named only where the DNA matches it firmly. Expanded clones are given a class, and other clones once, few, many or no size at all.

j_call: TRBJ1-2; clone_size: -; v_call: TRBV11-1; d_call: -; cdr3_aa: CASSSDYANYGYTF; cdr3_nt: TGTGCCAGCAGCTCAGACTACGCTAACTATGGCTACACCTTC
j_call: TRBJ2-7; clone_size: -; v_call: TRBV10-3; d_call: -; cdr3_aa: CAIRRGRTPYEQYF; cdr3_nt: TGTGCCATCAGGAGAGGCAGGACCCCCTACGAGCAGTACTTC
j_call: TRBJ2-1; clone_size: -; v_call: TRBV27; d_call: -; cdr3_aa: CASSKLGVSYNEQFF; cdr3_nt: TGTGCCAGCAGTAAATTAGGGGTTTCCTACAATGAGCAGTTCTTC
j_call: TRBJ2-1; clone_size: -; v_call: TRBV10-1; d_call: TRBD2; cdr3_aa: CASSPGGRRYNEQFF; cdr3_nt: TGCGCCAGCAGTCCCGGGGGGAGGAGGTACAATGAGCAGTTCTTC
j_call: TRBJ2-1; clone_size: -; v_call: TRBV4-1; d_call: TRBD1; cdr3_aa: CASSHFSGTGKDNEQFF; cdr3_nt: TGCGCCAGCAGCCATTTCTCCGGGACAGGGAAGGACAATGAGCAGTTCTTC
j_call: TRBJ1-1; clone_size: -; v_call: TRBV20-1; d_call: -; cdr3_aa: CSAKSDEAFF; cdr3_nt: TGCAGTGCGAAAAGCGATGAAGCTTTCTTT
j_call: TRBJ2-5; clone_size: -; v_call: TRBV27; d_call: -; cdr3_aa: CASSFSLADQETQYF; cdr3_nt: TGTGCCAGCAGTTTTAGTCTAGCCGACCAAGAGACCCAGTACTTC
j_call: TRBJ1-1; clone_size: -; v_call: TRBV7-9; d_call: -; cdr3_aa: CASSPFMNTEAFF; cdr3_nt: TGTGCCAGCAGCCCTTTCATGAACACTGAAGCTTTCTTT
j_call: TRBJ1-2; clone_size: -; v_call: TRBV6-5; d_call: -; cdr3_aa: CASSNIGQGDGYTF; cdr3_nt: TGTGCCAGCAGTAACATTGGGCAGGGAGATGGCTACACCTTC
j_call: TRBJ2-3; clone_size: -; v_call: TRBV5-1; d_call: TRBD1; cdr3_aa: CASSLAQGEANTQYF; cdr3_nt: TGCGCCAGCAGCTTGGCACAGGGGGAAGCGAATACGCAGTATTTT
j_call: TRBJ2-7; clone_size: -; v_call: TRBV25-1; d_call: -; cdr3_aa: CATFRQGKYEQYF; cdr3_nt: TGTGCCACTTTCCGGCAGGGAAAATACGAGCAGTACTTC
j_call: TRBJ2-5; clone_size: -; v_call: TRBV7-9; d_call: -; cdr3_aa: CASSFPQRFQETQYF; cdr3_nt: TGTGCCAGCAGCTTTCCCCAGCGGTTCCAAGAGACCCAGTACTTC
j_call: TRBJ1-5; clone_size: once; v_call: TRBV19; d_call: -; cdr3_aa: CASSIDRTEWDNQPQHF; cdr3_nt: TGTGCCAGTAGTATAGATCGGACAGAATGGGACAATCAGCCCCAGCATTTT
j_call: TRBJ2-5; clone_size: -; v_call: TRBV2; d_call: TRBD2; cdr3_aa: CASRGLGLAARETQYF; cdr3_nt: TGTGCCAGCAGGGGACTGGGACTAGCGGCGCGGGAGACCCAGTACTTC
j_call: TRBJ1-4; clone_size: once; v_call: TRBV6-5; d_call: -; cdr3_aa: CASSPLSTNEKLFF; cdr3_nt: TGTGCCAGCAGCCCTCTTTCTACTAATGAAAAACTGTTTTTT
j_call: TRBJ2-5; clone_size: once; v_call: TRBV2; d_call: TRBD2; cdr3_aa: CASSLSSTGGQETQYF; cdr3_nt: TGTGCCAGCAGTCTATCCTCAACCGGGGGGCAAGAGACCCAGTACTTC
j_call: TRBJ2-2; clone_size: -; v_call: TRBV11-2; d_call: TRBD1; cdr3_aa: CASSLGSATGGTGELFF; cdr3_nt: TGTGCCAGCAGCTTAGGCTCTGCGACAGGGGGCACCGGGGAGCTGTTTTTT
j_call: TRBJ2-7; clone_size: once; v_call: TRBV6-6; d_call: -; cdr3_aa: CASTRGLFHEQYF; cdr3_nt: TGTGCCAGCACACGGGGTCTGTTCCACGAGCAGTACTTC
j_call: TRBJ2-5; clone_size: -; v_call: TRBV29-1; d_call: -; cdr3_aa: CSVEYTTGFQETQYF; cdr3_nt: TGCAGCGTTGAATACACGACGGGATTTCAAGAGACCCAGTACTTC
j_call: TRBJ2-7; clone_size: -; v_call: TRBV28; d_call: -; cdr3_aa: CATQGGLEEQYF; cdr3_nt: TGTGCCACCCAGGGGGGGCTAGAGGAGCAGTACTTC
j_call: TRBJ2-2; clone_size: -; v_call: TRBV5-1; d_call: -; cdr3_aa: CASSLGLAPNTGELFF; cdr3_nt: TGCGCCAGCAGCTTGGGGCTAGCCCCCAACACCGGGGAGCTGTTTTTT
j_call: TRBJ1-2; clone_size: -; v_call: TRBV18; d_call: TRBD1; cdr3_aa: CASSTGENYGYTF; cdr3_nt: TGTGCCAGCTCGACAGGGGAAAACTATGGCTACACCTTC
j_call: TRBJ2-3; clone_size: -; v_call: TRBV11-1; d_call: -; cdr3_aa: CASSLVAGGSTDTQYF; cdr3_nt: TGTGCCAGCAGCTTAGTTGCGGGCGGTAGCACAGATACGCAGTATTTT
j_call: TRBJ1-1; clone_size: -; v_call: TRBV6-6; d_call: TRBD1; cdr3_aa: CASSLGQPNTEAFF; cdr3_nt: TGTGCCAGCAGTTTGGGACAGCCGAACACTGAAGCTTTCTTT